A single sample gave rise to the 16 T cell receptor beta chains below, sequenced in a study of human T cells and chemical hapten exposure (TCRdb year 2021). Library preparation was by 5' RACE. Sequenced on an Illumina MiSeq. The public reads were run again by TCRdb, first through fastp at Q25 and then through MiXCR, and only productive beta chains were kept. Rows are combined by CDR3 protein, so each entry shows the most common genes and DNA. The sample table lists 130,000 or so distinct CDR3 sequences, roughly 4% of them with a count of one. The top ten clonotypes cover approximately 1.4% of the sample. Unfractionated whole blood was collected in Tempus Blood RNA tubes, and total RNA was extracted from that blood. Every receptor here comes from a female donor in good health.

This clonotype occurred many times. The V call is TRBV12-3 or TRBV12-4, the J call TRBJ2-1, with D possibly being TRBD2 (6 bases). The ends were cut back, 3 bases at V and 0 bases at J, with 12 bases in the middle. CDR3 length: 16 residues. The CDR3 region has the DNA TGTGCCAGCAGTTTGGGGGACGGGGGCTCCTACAATGAGCAGTTCTTC. It is translated as CASSLGDGGSYNEQFF.

This clonotype has just a few counts. The rearrangement joins TRBV4-2 to TRBJ1-2; D unresolved. This CDR3 spans 12 amino acids. Germline-derived CDR1 and CDR2 are LGHNA and YNFKEQ. V was shortened by 2 bases and J by 4 bases, with 5 bases between the two germline ends. DNA for the CDR3: TGTGCCAGCAGCCAAAGGGCCTATGGCTACACCTTC. This gives the protein CASSQRAYGYTF.

This clonotype was recorded many times. The chain recombines TRBV9 with TRBJ1-2, with a weak D call TRBD1 (5 bases). CDR3 size: 17 residues. Deletions cut 4 bases from V and 2 bases from J, with 21 bases between. The germline CDR1 and CDR2 sequences are SGDLS and YYNGEE. CDR3 nucleotides: TGTGCCAGCAGCCCCGAGAGGTCCAAGGGGCACAACTATGGCTACACCTTC. Amino acids: CASSPERSKGHNYGYTF. Combining the CDR3 with reference TRBV9 and TRBJ1-2 gives the whole variable domain DSGVTQTPKHLITATGQRVTLRCSPRSGDLSVYWYQQSLDQGLQFLIQYYNGEERAKGNILERFSAQQFPDLHSELNLSSLELGDSALYFCASSPERSKGHNYGYTFGSGTRLTVV.

There are many counts of this clonotype. This chain uses TRBV20-1 with TRBJ2-3; TRBD1 or TRBD2 may be the D gene (6 bases each). V was shortened by 6 bases and J by 0 bases, with 16 bases between the two germline ends. This CDR3 spans 15 amino acids. Germline CDR1 and CDR2: DFQATT and SNEGSKA (reference sequence). CDR3 nucleotide sequence: TGCAGTGCGCGGGACACTGTCTCGAGCACAGATACGCAGTATTTT. This encodes CSARDTVSSTDTQYF.

This clonotype was found a few times. The V and J genes are TRBV29-1 and TRBJ1-2; D possibly corresponds to TRBD1 (5 bases). Germline-derived CDR1 and CDR2 are SQVTM and ANQGSEA. Trimming stripped 3 bases from V and 7 bases from J, with 24 bases between. The CDR3 is made up of 16 amino acids. The CDR3 sequence: CSVDGTGNGRTSGYTF. CDR3 nucleotides: TGCAGCGTTGACGGGACGGGGAATGGAAGGACTTCTGGCTACACCTTC.

A few counts support this clonotype. The rearrangement links TRBV5-1 to TRBJ2-3; tentatively, D is TRBD1 (6 bases). The CDR3 consists of 14 residues. Deletions cut 0 bases from V and 6 bases from J, with 11 bases between. Germline V lookup: CDR1 SGHRS, CDR2 YFSETQ. The CDR3 DNA sequence: TGCGCCAGCAGCTTGGGGAACACAGGGGATACGCAGTATTTT. This codes for CASSLGNTGDTQYF.

This clonotype was detected many times. The rearrangement uses TRBV6-5 and TRBJ1-6; 12 nucleotides line up with TRBD1. The CDR3 consists of 16 residues. The V gene end was trimmed by 10 bases and the J gene end by 7 bases; junction bases not matched to a gene: 11. Germline CDR1 is MNHEY and CDR2 is SVGAGI. The CDR3 DNA reads as TGTGCCACCTCCGGGACAGGGGGCTTGGGGAATTCACCCCTCCACTTT. Residues: CATSGTGGLGNSPLHF.

This clonotype was counted many times. The V and J genes are TRBV7-9 and TRBJ2-7, with 8 bases identical to TRBD2. The CDR3 totals 15 residues. V lost 1 base and J lost 7; bases outside the gene matches: 9. Germline values: CDR1 SEHNR, CDR2 FQNEAQ (reference sequence). The CDR3 spells CASSLGLASHTEQYF. The CDR3 DNA reads TGTGCCAGCAGCTTAGGACTAGCGAGCCATACAGAGCAGTACTTC.

This clonotype was picked up many times. This chain links TRBV7-9 with TRBJ1-2; 8 bases are a match to TRBD1. V dropped 2 bases and J dropped 8; count of bases not matched to a gene: 7. The CDR3 runs 14 residues. Per the germline V gene, CDR1 is SEHNR and CDR2 is FQNEAQ (reference sequence). DNA of the CDR3: TGTGCCAGCAGCTTACCGGGACAGGAGAGGGGCTACACCTTC. It is translated as CASSLPGQERGYTF.

The V call is TRBV5-6, the J call TRBJ1-1; weak D call: TRBD1 (5 bases). CDR3 size: 15 residues. The V and J ends lost 0 bases and 5 bases respectively, with 14 bases between them. Germline CDR1 and CDR2: SGHDT and YYEEEE. Here the CDR3 reads CASSLGGRGRTEAFF. For the CDR3, the DNA is TGTGCCAGCAGCTTGGGGGGACGGGGAAGGACTGAAGCTTTCTTT.

This chain links TRBV20-1 with TRBJ2-1, with 10 positions matching TRBD2. This CDR3 region has 15 residues. Germline trimming cut 6 bases from V and 0 bases from J; bases unmatched to any gene: 5. Germline CDR1 is DFQATT and CDR2 is SNEGSKA (reference sequence). The CDR3 DNA is TGCAGTGCCTACCTAGCGGGGGACTCCTACAATGAGCAGTTCTTC. The encoded protein is CSAYLAGDSYNEQFF.

This clonotype has at least ten counts. This chain links TRBV5-1 with TRBJ1-6; D ambiguous. Germline V lookup: CDR1 SGHRS, CDR2 YFSETQ. The CDR3 sequence is 14 residues long. With 0 bases removed from V and 11 bases from J, the gap between germline ends came to 12 bases. The chain's CDR3 is CASSLEGSRTPLHF. For the CDR3, the DNA is TGCGCCAGCAGCTTGGAGGGATCGAGGACACCCCTCCACTTT. The full variable domain, its missing parts supplied by reference TRBV5-1 and TRBJ1-6, is KAGVTQTPRYLIKTRGQQVTLSCSPISGHRSVSWYQQTPGQGLQFLFEYFSETQRNKGNFPGRFSGRQFSNSRSEMNVSTLELGDSALYLCASSLEGSRTPLHFGNGTRLTVT.

In this sample, this clonotype turned up many times. The genes are TRBV5-8 and TRBJ2-2, with 7 bases that match TRBD1. Per the germline V gene, CDR1 is SGHTS and CDR2 is YDEGEE. J lost 4 bases, V lost 4 bases, and 7 bases had no gene match. This CDR3 region has 15 residues. As DNA, the CDR3 is TGTGCCAGCAGCCCGGGACAGATGGGCACCGGGGAGCTGTTTTTT. Residues: CASSPGQMGTGELFF.

The gene calls are TRBV9 and TRBJ2-1, with a possible D match to TRBD1 (5 bases). The CDR3 runs to 15 residues. Per the germline V gene, CDR1 is SGDLS and CDR2 is YYNGEE. Deletions cut 3 bases from V and 7 bases from J, with 17 bases between. CDR3 region: CASSAQTGGWNEQFF. DNA for the CDR3: TGTGCCAGCAGCGCACAAACAGGTGGGTGGAATGAGCAGTTCTTC.

Only a few counts were recorded for this clonotype. The chain couples TRBV27 to TRBJ1-2, with TRBD1 identical over 9 bases. Germline V gene data show CDR1 as MNHEY and CDR2 as SMNVEV (reference sequence). Trimming cost V 6 bases and J 7 bases; bases outside gene matches: 6. The CDR3 has 13 amino acids. The CDR3 loop is CASSVTGGSGYTF. Written as DNA, the CDR3 is TGTGCCAGCAGCGTCACAGGGGGCTCTGGCTACACCTTC.

Ten or more counts support this clonotype. The chain is built from TRBV29-1 and TRBJ1-1; D is uncertain. CDR1 and CDR2 from the germline V gene are SQVTM and ANQGSEA. The V gene lost 6 bases and the J gene lost 1 base, with 9 bases spanning the gap. The CDR3 is made up of 12 amino acids. The CDR3 protein is CSVSGRNTEAFF. Written as DNA, the CDR3 is TGCAGCGTATCCGGTCGGAACACTGAAGCTTTCTTT.